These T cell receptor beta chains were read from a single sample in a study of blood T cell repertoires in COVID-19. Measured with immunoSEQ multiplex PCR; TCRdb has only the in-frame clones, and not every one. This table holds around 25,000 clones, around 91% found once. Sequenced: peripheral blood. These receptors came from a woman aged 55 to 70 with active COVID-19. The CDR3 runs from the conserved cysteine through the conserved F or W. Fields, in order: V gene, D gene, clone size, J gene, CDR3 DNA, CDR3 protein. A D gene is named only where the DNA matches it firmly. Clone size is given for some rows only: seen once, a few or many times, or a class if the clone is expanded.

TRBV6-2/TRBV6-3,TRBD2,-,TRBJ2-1,TGTGCCAGCAGCGCTCTAGCGGGAGAGTGGGATGAGCAGTTCTTC,CASSALAGEWDEQFF
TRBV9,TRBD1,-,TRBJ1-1,TGTGCCAGCAGCGTAGAGGGACAGGCTAAGGGAGCTTTCTTT,CASSVEGQAKGAFF
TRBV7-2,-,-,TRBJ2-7,TGTGCCAGCAGCCCGAGCCCCGGGACCTACGAGCAGTACTTC,CASSPSPGTYEQYF
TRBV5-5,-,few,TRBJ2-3,TGTGCCAGCAGGAGGAGGTGGCAGATCACAGATACGCAGTATTTT,CASRRRWQITDTQYF
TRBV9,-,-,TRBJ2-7,TGTGCCAGCAGCGTCGAGGCGACGGATTCCTACGAGCAGTACTTC,CASSVEATDSYEQYF
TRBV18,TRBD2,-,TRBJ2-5,TGTGCCAGCTCACGGACGAGCGGGAGAGGGCACGAGACCCAGTACTTC,CASSRTSGRGHETQYF
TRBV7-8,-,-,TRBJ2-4,TGTGCCAGCAGCAACGGGTTGTCGGGTCGCTCAGCCAAAAACATTCAGTACTTC,CASSNGLSGRSAKNIQYF
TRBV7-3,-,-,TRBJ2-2,TGTGCCAGCAGCCAACAGTGGAACACCGGGGAGCTGTTTTTT,CASSQQWNTGELFF
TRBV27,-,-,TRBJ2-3,TGTGCCAGCAGTCCCCACACAGATACGCAGTATTTT,CASSPHTDTQYF
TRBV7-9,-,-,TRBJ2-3,TGTGCCATCCTAGGGGCAGATACGCAGTATTTT,CAILGADTQYF
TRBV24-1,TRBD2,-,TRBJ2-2,TGTGCCACCAGCACGGGACTAGCGGGTAATCCCACCGGGGAGCTGTTTTTT,CATSTGLAGNPTGELFF
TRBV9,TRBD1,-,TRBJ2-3,TGTGCCAGCAGCGAGAGAGGGACAGGGGGTAGCACAGATACGCAGTATTTT,CASSERGTGGSTDTQYF
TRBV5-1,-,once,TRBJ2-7,TGCGCCAGCAGCAGCAGGGTCGATAGCGAGCAGTACTTC,CASSSRVDSEQYF
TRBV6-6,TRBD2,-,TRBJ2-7,TGTGCCAGCAGTCGACTAAGCTTTCGGGAGGCCTCCTACGAGCAGTACTTC,CASSRLSFREASYEQYF
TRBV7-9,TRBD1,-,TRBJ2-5,TGTGCCAGCAGCCCACAGGGGTCTATGCGAGAGACCCAGTACTTC,CASSPQGSMRETQYF
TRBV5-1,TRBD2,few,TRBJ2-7,TGCGCCAGCAGCTTGGCGGTAGCGGGAGTGGGCGAGCAGTACTTC,CASSLAVAGVGEQYF
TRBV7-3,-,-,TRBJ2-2,TGTGCCAGCAGCTTATATTTGGGAGCCACCGGGGAGCTGTTTTTT,CASSLYLGATGELFF
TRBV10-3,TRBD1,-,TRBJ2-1,TGTGCCATCAGTGGTCCCCCCGGGACAGGGGGCAACAATGAGCAGTTCTTC,CAISGPPGTGGNNEQFF
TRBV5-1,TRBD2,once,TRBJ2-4,TGCGCCAGCAGCCCGGGACTAGCCCAAAGCAAAAAAAAAGACATTCAGTACTTC,CASSPGLAQSKKKDIQYF
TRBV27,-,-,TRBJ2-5,TGTGCCAGCAGTTTAGTTCCCCTCCAAGAGACCCAGTACTTC,CASSLVPLQETQYF
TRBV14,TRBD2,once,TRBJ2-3,TGTGCCAGCAGCCTCGGGACTATTAGCACAGATACGCAGTATTTT,CASSLGTISTDTQYF
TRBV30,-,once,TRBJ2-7,TGTGCCTGGGACAGCACCTACGAGCAGTACTTC,CAWDSTYEQYF
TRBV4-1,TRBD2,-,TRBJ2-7,TGCGCCAGCAGCAACAAGGCGGGAGGGCCAAGCGAGCAGTACTTC,CASSNKAGGPSEQYF
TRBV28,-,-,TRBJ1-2,TGTGCCAGCACCCCTACAGGGTATGGCTACACCTTC,CASTPTGYGYTF
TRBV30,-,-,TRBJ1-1,TGTGCCTGGAAGGAGGAGGGGAACACTGAAGCTTTCTTT,CAWKEEGNTEAFF
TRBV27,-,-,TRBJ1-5,TGTGCCAGTAGCCCCCTTCAGGGTATAGGGCAGCCCCAGCATTTT,CASSPLQGIGQPQHF
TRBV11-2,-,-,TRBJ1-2,TGTGCCAGCAGCTTATCCTCCGCTAATGGCTACACCTTC,CASSLSSANGYTF
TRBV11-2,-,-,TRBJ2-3,TGTGCCAGCAGCTTAGATTTTTCCCCTAGCACAGATACGCAGTATTTT,CASSLDFSPSTDTQYF
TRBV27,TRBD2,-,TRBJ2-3,TGTGCCAGCAGTTTAGGAGCGGGGTATGGGACAGATACGCAGTATTTT,CASSLGAGYGTDTQYF
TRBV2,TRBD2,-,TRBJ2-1,TGTGCCAGCAGACCGGGACTAGCGGGAGGTTTCTCGATATTTGGACTGTTCTTC,CASRPGLAGGFSIFGLFF
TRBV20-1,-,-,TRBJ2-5,TGCAGTGCTAGTGCGGAAGAGACCCAGTACTTC,CSASAEETQYF
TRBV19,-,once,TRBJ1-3,TGTGCCAGTAGTATGTCGAGTGACTCTGGAAACACCATATATTTT,CASSMSSDSGNTIYF
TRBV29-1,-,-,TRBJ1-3,TGCAGCGCACAGGGTACGACGGGAAACACCATATATTTT,CSAQGTTGNTIYF
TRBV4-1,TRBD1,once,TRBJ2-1,TGCGCCAGCAGCAGAGCGACAGGGGTTTACAATGAGCAGTTCTTC,CASSRATGVYNEQFF
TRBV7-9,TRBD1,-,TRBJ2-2,TGTGCCAGCAGCTTGGTGTTCGGACAGGGGGTCACCGGGGAGCTGTTTTTT,CASSLVFGQGVTGELFF
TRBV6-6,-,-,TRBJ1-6,TGTGCCAGCAGTCCGGCGGCGGGGGAGTCTTCACCCCTCCACTTT,CASSPAAGESSPLHF
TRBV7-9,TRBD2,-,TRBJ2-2,TGTGCCAGCAGCTTATTGGCGGGAGAATTGTCCGGGGAGCTGTTTTTT,CASSLLAGELSGELFF
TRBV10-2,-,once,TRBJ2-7,TGCGCCAGCAGTAAGACCAGCGGACCTTCCTACGAGCAGTACTTC,CASSKTSGPSYEQYF
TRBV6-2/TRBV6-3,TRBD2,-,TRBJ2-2,TGTGCCAGCAGCCCTATAAGGGTAGCGGGAGTAACCGGGGAGCTGTTTTTT,CASSPIRVAGVTGELFF
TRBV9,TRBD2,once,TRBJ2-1,TGTGCCAGCAGCGTAGCGCACAGAGCGGGATCCTACAATGAGCAGTTCTTC,CASSVAHRAGSYNEQFF
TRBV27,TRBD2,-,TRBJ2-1,TGTGCAGGGGAACTTCGAGTGAGACTAGCGGGAGGGCCATACAATGAGCAGTTCTTC,CAGELRVRLAGGPYNEQFF
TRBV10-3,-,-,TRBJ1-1,TGTGCCATCAGTGAGACAGGCGCCGGACAGTTGAACACTGAAGCTTTCTTT,CAISETGAGQLNTEAFF
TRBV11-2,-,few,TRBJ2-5,TGTGCCAGCAGCAAAGAGGGTCGGGAGACCCAGTACTTC,CASSKEGRETQYF
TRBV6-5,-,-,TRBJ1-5,TGTGCCAGCAGTTACTCAGGGGCCAGCAATCAGCCCCAGCATTTT,CASSYSGASNQPQHF
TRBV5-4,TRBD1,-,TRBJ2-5,TGTGCCAGCAGCTTTGGTTTCAGGGGGCTAAAAGAGACCCAGTACTTC,CASSFGFRGLKETQYF
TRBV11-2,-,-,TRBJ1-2,TGTGCCAGCAGCCCTTCCCCTAACTATGGCTACACCTTC,CASSPSPNYGYTF